Sequencing of this T cell receptor (beta chain) was carried out in a study of monozygotic twins with inflammatory bowel disease. In germline, CDR1 is SGHTS, CDR2 YDEGEE. The CDR3 is 13 amino acids. UMIs that had a 6-nucleotide sample barcode were put in using template switching. TCRdb reprocessed the 5' RACE reads and reports one entry per CDR3 protein, with no DNA. The sample has roughly 200,000 distinct CDR3 sequences. The TCR originated in a human donor with ulcerative colitis or Crohn's disease, or a healthy co-twin of an affected twin (not recorded which). The sequenced material came from blood. V and J are TRBV5-8 and TRBJ1-1. The CDR3 here is CASSSTRNTEAFF.